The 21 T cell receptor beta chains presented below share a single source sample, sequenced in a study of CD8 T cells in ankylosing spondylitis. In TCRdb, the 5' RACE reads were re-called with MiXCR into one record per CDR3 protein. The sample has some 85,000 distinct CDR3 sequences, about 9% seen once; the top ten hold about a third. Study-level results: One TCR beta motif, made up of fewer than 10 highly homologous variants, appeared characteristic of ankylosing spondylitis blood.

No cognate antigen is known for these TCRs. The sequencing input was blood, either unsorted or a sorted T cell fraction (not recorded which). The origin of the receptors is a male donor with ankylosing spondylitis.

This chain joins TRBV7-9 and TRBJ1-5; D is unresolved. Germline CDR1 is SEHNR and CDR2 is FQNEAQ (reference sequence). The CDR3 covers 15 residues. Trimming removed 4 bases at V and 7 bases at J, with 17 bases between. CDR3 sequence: CASSSSGSGGQPQHF. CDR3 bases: TGTGCCAGCAGCTCCTCGGGATCGGGTGGCCAGCCCCAGCATTTT.

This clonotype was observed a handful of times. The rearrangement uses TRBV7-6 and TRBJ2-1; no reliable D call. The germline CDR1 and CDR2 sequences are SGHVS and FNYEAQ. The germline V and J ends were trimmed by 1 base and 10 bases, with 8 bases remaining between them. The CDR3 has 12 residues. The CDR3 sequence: CASSLEKTEQFF. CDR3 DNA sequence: TGTGCCAGCAGCTTAGAAAAGACCGAGCAGTTCTTC.

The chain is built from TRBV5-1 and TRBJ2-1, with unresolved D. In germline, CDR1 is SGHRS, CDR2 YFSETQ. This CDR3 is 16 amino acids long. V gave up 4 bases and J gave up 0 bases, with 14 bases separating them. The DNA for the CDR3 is TGCGCCAGCAGCCCCCACCGGACGGACTCCTACAATGAGCAGTTCTTC. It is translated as CASSPHRTDSYNEQFF.

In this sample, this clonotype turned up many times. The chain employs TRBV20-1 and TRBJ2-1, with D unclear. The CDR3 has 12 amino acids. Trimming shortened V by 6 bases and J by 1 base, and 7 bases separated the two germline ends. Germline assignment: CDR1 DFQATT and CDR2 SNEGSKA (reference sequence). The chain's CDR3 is CSAPASYNEQFF. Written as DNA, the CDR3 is TGCAGTGCCCCCGCGTCCTACAATGAGCAGTTCTTC.

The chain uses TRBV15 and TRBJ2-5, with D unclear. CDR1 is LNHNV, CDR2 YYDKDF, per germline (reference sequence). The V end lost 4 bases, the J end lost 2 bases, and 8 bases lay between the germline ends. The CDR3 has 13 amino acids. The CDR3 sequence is CATSIGRQETQYF. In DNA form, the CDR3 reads TGTGCCACCAGCATTGGGCGGCAAGAGACCCAGTACTTC.

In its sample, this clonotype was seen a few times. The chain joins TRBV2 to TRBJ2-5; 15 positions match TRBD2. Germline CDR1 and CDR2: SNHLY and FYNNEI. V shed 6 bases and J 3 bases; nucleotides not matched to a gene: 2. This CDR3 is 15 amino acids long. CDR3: CASRWTSGGEETQYF. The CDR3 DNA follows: TGTGCCAGCAGATGGACTAGCGGGGGGGAAGAGACCCAGTACTTC.

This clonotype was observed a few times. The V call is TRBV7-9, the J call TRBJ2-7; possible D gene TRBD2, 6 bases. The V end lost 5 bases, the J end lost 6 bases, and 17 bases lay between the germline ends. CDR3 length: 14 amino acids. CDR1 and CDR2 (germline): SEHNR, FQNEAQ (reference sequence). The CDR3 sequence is CASSPTGLNPEQYV. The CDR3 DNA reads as TGTGCCAGCAGCCCTACCGGACTAAATCCCGAGCAGTACGTC.

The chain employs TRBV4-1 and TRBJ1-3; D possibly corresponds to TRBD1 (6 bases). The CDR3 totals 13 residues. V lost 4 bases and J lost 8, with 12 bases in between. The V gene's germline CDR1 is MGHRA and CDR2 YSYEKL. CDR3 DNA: TGCGCCAGCAGCCGAAACAGGGCTGACACCATATATTTT. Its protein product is CASSRNRADTIYF.

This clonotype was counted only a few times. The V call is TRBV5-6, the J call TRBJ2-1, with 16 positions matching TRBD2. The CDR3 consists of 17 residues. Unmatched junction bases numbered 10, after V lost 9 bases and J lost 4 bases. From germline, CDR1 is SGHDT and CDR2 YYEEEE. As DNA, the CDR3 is TGTGCCACAGCAGCAGGGACTAGCGGGAGGGAATACAATGAGCAGTTCTTC. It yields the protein CATAAGTSGREYNEQFF. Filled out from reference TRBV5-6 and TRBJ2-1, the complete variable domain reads DAGVTQSPTHLIKTRGQQVTLRCSPKSGHDTVSWYQQALGQGPQFIFQYYEEEERQRGNFPDRFSGHQFPNYSSELNVNALLLGDSALYLCATAAGTSGREYNEQFFGPGTRLTVL.

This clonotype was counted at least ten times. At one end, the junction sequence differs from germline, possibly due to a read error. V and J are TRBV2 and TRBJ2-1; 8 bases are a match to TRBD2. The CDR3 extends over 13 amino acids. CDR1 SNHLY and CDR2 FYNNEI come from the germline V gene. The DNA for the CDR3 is TGTGCCAGCAGTGAGGGACTAGTGGTCGGGTTTGTCTTC. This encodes CASSEGLVVGFVF.

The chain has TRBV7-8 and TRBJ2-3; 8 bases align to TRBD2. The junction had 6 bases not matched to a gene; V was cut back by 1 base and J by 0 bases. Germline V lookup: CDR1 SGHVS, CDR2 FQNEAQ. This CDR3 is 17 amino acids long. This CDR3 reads CASSLELADISTDTQYF. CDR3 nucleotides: TGTGCCAGCAGCTTAGAACTAGCGGACATTAGCACAGATACGCAGTATTTT.

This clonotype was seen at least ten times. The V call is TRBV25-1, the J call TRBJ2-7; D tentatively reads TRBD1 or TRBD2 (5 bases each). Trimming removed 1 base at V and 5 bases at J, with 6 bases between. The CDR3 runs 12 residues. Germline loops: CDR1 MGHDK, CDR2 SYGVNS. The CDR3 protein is CASSEWGNEQYF. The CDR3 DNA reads TGTGCCAGCAGTGAATGGGGGAACGAGCAGTACTTC.

CDR3 DNA: TGTGCCAGCAGTTTTGGCTCGAGGCATGAGCAGTTCTTC. Amino acid sequence: CASSFGSRHEQFF. The rearrangement joins TRBV12-3 or TRBV12-4 to TRBJ2-1, with D hard to call. Trimming cost V 3 bases and J 8 bases, with 11 bases left between them. The CDR3 has 13 residues.

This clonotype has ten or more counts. This CDR3 reads CATSRRQKPGELFF. The CDR3 DNA sequence: TGTGCCACCAGCCGAAGGCAGAAACCCGGGGAGCTGTTTTTT. The rearrangement joins TRBV15 to TRBJ2-2; the D is unclear. In germline, CDR1 is LNHNV, CDR2 YYDKDF (reference sequence). V dropped 5 bases and J dropped 6 bases, with 13 bases sitting between them. The CDR3 is 14 amino acids.

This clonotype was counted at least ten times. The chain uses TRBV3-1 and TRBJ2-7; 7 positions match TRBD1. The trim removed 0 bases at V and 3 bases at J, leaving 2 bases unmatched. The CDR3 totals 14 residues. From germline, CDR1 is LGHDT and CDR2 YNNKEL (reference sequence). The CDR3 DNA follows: TGTGCCAGCAGCCAAGAAGGGACAGACTACGAGCAGTACTTC. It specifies CASSQEGTDYEQYF.

CDR3 DNA sequence: TGTGCCAGCAGCCAAGACCTCTCCACTAGCGGGAGGGCCGCTTACAATGAGCAGTTCTTC. Translating gives CASSQDLSTSGRAAYNEQFF. The rearrangement uses TRBV3-1 and TRBJ2-1, with 13 bases lining up with TRBD2. The CDR3 runs 20 residues. Germline trimming cut 0 bases from V and 4 bases from J; bases unmatched to any gene: 12. CDR1 and CDR2 from the germline V gene are LGHDT and YNNKEL (reference sequence).

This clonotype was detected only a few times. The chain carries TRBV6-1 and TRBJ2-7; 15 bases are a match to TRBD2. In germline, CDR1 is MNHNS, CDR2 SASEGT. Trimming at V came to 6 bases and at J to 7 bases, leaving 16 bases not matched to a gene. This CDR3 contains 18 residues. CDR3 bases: TGTGCCAGCAGCCCGGGACTAGCGGGAGGTCGGCCTCTTAGGGAGCAGTACTTC. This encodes CASSPGLAGGRPLREQYF.

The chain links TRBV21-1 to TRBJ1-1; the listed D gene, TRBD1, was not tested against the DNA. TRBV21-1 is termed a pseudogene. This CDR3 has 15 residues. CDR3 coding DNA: TGTGCCAGCAGCAAAGCCGGGGGGCGCGACACTGAAGCTTTCTTT. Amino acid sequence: CASSKAGGRDTEAFF.

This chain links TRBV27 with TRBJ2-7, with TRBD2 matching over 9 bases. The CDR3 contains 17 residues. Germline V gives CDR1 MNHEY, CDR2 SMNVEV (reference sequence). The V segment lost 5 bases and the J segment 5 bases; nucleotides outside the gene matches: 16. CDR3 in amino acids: CASSPTPAGGILNEQYV. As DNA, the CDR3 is TGTGCCAGCAGTCCCACCCCAGCGGGAGGAATCCTTAACGAGCAGTACGTC.

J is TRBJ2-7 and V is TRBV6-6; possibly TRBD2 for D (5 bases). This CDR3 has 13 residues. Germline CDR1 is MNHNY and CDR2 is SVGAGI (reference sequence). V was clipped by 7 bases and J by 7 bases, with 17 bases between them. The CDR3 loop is CASNGREDSEQYV. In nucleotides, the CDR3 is TGTGCCAGCAATGGTCGGGAAGATAGTGAGCAGTACGTC.

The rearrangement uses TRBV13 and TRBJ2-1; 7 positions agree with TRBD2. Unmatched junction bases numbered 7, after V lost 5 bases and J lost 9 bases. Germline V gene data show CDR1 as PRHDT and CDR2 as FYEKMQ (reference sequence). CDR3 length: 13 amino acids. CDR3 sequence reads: CASSGGGRPEQFF. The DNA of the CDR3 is TGTGCCAGCAGCGGGGGGGGGAGACCTGAGCAGTTCTTC.